This T cell receptor beta chain stems from a study of CD4 and CD8 cells across lung adenocarcinoma regions. Samples came from patients with localized non-small cell lung adenocarcinoma. In this sample, this clonotype is medium-sized. The ends were cut back, 8 bases at V and 5 bases at J, with 18 bases in the middle. CDR1 is MNHNS and CDR2 is SASEGT in the germline V gene. The length of the CDR3 is 14 residues. Each CDR3 protein gets one entry after TCRdb re-called the PCR reads with MiXCR. The table has almost 5,000 distinct CDR3 sequences, roughly 56% seen once. The chain employs TRBV6-1 and TRBJ2-5; TRBD2 might be the D (6 bases). The receptor was derived from a male donor with lung adenocarcinoma. The CD4 and CD8 labels of this study may be unreliable. The source material was CD4+ T cells from the center of a lung tumor. Written as DNA, the CDR3 is TGTGCCAGCCTTGACGTGGGGGGTGGGGAGACCCAGTACTTC. It specifies CASLDVGGGETQYF.